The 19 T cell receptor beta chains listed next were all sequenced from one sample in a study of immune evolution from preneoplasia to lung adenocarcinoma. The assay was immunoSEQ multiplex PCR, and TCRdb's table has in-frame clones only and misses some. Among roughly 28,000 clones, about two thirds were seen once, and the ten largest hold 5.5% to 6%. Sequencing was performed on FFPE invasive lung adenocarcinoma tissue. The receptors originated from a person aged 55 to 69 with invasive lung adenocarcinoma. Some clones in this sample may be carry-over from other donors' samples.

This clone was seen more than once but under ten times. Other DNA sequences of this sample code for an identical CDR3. CDR3 protein: CASSRGDEAFF. The CDR3 DNA follows: TGTGCCAGCTCACGGGGAGATGAAGCTTTCTTT. The genes are TRBV18 and TRBJ1-1, with D unclear. The CDR3 is made up of 11 amino acids. Trimming stripped 4 bases from V and 7 bases from J, with 7 bases between. Germline CDR1 is KGHSH and CDR2 is LQKENI.

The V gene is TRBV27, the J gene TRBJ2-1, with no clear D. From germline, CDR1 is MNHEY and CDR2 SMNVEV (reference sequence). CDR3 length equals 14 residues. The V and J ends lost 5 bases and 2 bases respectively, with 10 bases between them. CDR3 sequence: CASSDPSTYNEQFF. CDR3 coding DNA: TGTGCCAGCAGTGACCCATCCACCTACAATGAGCAGTTCTTC.

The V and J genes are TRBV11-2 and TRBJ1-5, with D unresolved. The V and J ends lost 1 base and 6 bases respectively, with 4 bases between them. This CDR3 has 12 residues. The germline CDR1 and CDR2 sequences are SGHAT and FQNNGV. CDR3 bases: TGTGCCAGCAGCTTAGCTGGTCAGCCCCAGCATTTT. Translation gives CASSLAGQPQHF.

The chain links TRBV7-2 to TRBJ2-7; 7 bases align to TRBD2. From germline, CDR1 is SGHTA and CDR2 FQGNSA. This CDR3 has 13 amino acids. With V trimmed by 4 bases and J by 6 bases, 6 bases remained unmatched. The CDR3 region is CASSSTPSGEQYF. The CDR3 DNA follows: TGTGCCAGCAGCTCCACACCTAGCGGCGAGCAGTACTTC.

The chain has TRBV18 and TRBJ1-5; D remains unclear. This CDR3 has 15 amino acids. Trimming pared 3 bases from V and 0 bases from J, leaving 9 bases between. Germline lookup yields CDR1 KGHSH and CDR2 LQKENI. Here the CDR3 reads CASSPTGYSNQPQHF. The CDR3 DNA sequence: TGTGCCAGCTCACCGACCGGTTATAGCAATCAGCCCCAGCATTTT.

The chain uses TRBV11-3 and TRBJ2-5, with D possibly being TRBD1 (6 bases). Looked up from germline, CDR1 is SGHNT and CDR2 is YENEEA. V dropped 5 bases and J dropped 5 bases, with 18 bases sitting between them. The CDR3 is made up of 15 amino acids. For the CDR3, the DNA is TGTGCCAGCAGCCCAGGGGTTTCTTTATGGGAGACCCAGTACTTC. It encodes CASSPGVSLWETQYF.

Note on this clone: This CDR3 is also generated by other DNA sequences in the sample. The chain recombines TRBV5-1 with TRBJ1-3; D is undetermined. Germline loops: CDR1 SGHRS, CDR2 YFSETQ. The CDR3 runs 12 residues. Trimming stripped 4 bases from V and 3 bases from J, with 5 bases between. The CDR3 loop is CASSRDGNTIYF. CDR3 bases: TGCGCCAGCAGCAGAGATGGAAACACCATATATTTT. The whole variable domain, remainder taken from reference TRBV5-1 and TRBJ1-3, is KAGVTQTPRYLIKTRGQQVTLSCSPISGHRSVSWYQQTPGQGLQFLFEYFSETQRNKGNFPGRFSGRQFSNSRSEMNVSTLELGDSALYLCASSRDGNTIYFGEGSWLTVV.

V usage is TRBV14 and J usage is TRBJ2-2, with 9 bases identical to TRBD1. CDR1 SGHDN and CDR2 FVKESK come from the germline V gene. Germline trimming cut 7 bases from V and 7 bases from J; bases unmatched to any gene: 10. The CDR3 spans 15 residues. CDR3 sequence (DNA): TGTGCCAGCAAGAGGTCACAGGGGGCCGGCGGGGAGCTGTTTTTT. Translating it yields CASKRSQGAGGELFF.

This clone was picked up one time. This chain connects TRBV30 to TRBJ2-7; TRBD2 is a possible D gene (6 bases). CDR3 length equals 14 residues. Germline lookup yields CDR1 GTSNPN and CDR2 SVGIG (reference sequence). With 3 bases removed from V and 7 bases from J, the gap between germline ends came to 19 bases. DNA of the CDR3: TGTGCCTGGAGCCCGGGACTCCAGCTACGGGAGCAGTACTTC. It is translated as CAWSPGLQLREQYF.

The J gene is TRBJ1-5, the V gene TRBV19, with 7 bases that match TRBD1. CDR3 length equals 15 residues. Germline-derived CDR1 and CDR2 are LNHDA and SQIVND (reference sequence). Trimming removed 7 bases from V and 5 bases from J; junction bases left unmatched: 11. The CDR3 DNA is TGTGCCAGTAACAAACCAGGGGGAAGAGATCAGCCCCAGCATTTT. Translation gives CASNKPGGRDQPQHF.

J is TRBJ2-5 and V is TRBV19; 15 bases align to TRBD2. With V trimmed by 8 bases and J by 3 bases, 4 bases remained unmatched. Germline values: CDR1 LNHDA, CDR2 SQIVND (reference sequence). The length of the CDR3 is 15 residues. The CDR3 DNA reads TGTGCCAGTTCCGGACTAGCGGGAGGGGAAGAGACCCAGTACTTC. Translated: CASSGLAGGEETQYF.

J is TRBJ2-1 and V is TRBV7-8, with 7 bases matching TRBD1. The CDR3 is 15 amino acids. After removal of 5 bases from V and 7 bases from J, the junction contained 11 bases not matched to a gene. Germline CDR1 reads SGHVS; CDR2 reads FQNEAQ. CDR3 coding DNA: TGTGCCAGCAGCCCTAGCCGACAGGGTAGTAATGAGCAGTTCTTC. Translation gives CASSPSRQGSNEQFF.

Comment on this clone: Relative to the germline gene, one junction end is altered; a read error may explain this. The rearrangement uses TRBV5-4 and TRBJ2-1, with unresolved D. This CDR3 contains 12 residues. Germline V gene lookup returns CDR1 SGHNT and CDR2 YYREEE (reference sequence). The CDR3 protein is CASSQGAREQFF. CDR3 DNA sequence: TGCGCCAGCAGCCAAGGAGCCAGGGAGCAGTTCTTC.

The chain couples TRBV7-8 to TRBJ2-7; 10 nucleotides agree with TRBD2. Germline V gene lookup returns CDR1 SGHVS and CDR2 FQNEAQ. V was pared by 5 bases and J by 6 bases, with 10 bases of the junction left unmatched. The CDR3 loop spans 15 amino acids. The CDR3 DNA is TGTGCCAGCAGCGGGCTAGCGGGAGAGGCTCTCGAGCAGTACTTC. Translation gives CASSGLAGEALEQYF.

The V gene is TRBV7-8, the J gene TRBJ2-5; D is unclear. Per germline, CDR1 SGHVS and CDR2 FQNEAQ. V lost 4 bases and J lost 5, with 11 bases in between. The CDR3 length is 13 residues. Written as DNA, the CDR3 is TGTGCCAGCAGCTGGGCCTTGGGGGAGACCCAGTACTTC. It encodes CASSWALGETQYF.

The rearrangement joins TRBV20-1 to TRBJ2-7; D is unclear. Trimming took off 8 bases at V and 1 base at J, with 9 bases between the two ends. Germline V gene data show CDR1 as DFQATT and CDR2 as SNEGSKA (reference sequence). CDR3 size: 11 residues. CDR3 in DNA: TGCAGTCTAGGGCTGTCCTACGAGCAGTACTTC. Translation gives CSLGLSYEQYF.

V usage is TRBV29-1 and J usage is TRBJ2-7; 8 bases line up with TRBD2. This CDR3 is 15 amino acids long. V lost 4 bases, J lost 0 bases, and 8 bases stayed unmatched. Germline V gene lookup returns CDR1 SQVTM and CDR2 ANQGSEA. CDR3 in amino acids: CSVADPGGSSYEQYF. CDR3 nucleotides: TGCAGCGTTGCCGATCCGGGGGGGAGCTCCTACGAGCAGTACTTC.

CDR3: CASSPTTVGQNHYEQYF. The CDR3 DNA reads TGTGCCAGCTCACCCACCACTGTCGGACAGAACCACTACGAGCAGTACTTC. The genes are TRBV18 and TRBJ2-7; tentatively, D is TRBD1 (6 bases). Germline CDR1 and CDR2: KGHSH and LQKENI. Trimming took off 3 bases at V and 3 bases at J, with 21 bases between the two ends. The CDR3 contains 17 residues.

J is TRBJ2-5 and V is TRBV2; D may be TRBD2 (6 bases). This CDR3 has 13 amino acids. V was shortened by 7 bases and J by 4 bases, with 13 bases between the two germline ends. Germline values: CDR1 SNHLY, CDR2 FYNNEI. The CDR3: CASKGTGGETQYF. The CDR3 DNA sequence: TGTGCCAGCAAAGGGACTGGGGGAGAGACCCAGTACTTC.